The clone carrying this T cell receptor (beta chain) was counted ten times or more. Its specificity is unknown. This specimen belongs to a study of T cells after yellow fever vaccination. The study's findings and limits: Bulk-population clonotypes that are abundant could appear as contaminants in FACS-sorted repertoires. Shared CD4/CD8 clonotypes were a small share, likely from convergent recombination.

V was trimmed by 4 bases and J by 5 bases, leaving 10 bases between them. In germline, CDR1 is MNHEY, CDR2 SVGAGI. The CDR3 is made up of 13 amino acids. TCRdb passed the 5' RACE reads through MiXCR, listing each CDR3 protein once. This table holds roughly 330,000 distinct CDR3 sequences, around 7.3% found once. The receptor was isolated from a man aged 18 to 29 who received the YFV17D yellow fever vaccine. The rearrangement links TRBV6-5 to TRBJ2-3, with D perhaps matching TRBD2 (5 bases). The sequences come from PBMCs, collected about 49 days after the first yellow fever vaccination. The CDR3: CASSFGIRDTQYF. CDR3 DNA sequence: TGTGCCAGCAGTTTCGGGATTCGAGATACGCAGTATTTT.